These 23 T cell receptor beta chains were all obtained from the same sample, sequenced in a study of blood T cell repertoires in COVID-19 (dated by TCRdb to the early 2020s). Receptors were amplified or captured by the immunoSEQ multiplex PCR assay. TCRdb's version of the immuneACCESS table is confined to in-frame rearrangements and falls short of the full clone set. An unresolved V gene accounts for under half of the shortfall where checked; the remainder is of unknown origin. In all, the sample holds 250,000 to 300,000 clones, and approximately 89% of those were seen once. The leading ten clones occupy 1.5% to 2% of the sample. The specimen sequenced was PBMCs or T cells enriched from blood (not recorded which). These receptors were collected from a woman in her fifties or sixties who had recovered from COVID-19.

This chain connects TRBV27 to TRBJ1-2; no clear D. Looked up from germline, CDR1 is MNHEY and CDR2 is SMNVEV (reference sequence). The CDR3 loop spans 15 amino acids. The ends were cut back, 6 bases at V and 3 bases at J, with 17 bases in the middle. The CDR3 bases are TGTGCCAGCAGCCCAACGGGTGATTCTTACTATGGCTACACCTTC. It encodes CASSPTGDSYYGYTF.

V and J are TRBV27 and TRBJ2-7; D not resolved. There are 13 residues in the CDR3. The germline gives CDR1 MNHEY, CDR2 SMNVEV (reference sequence). The V end lost 2 bases, the J end lost 2 bases, and 7 bases lay between the germline ends. Written as DNA, the CDR3 is TGTGCCAGCAGTTTAATGGCCCCCTACGAGCAGTACTTC. As protein: CASSLMAPYEQYF.

The rearrangement links TRBV5-1 to TRBJ1-6; D is ambiguous. The V gene lost 0 bases and the J gene lost 5 bases, with 9 bases spanning the gap. Germline lookup yields CDR1 SGHRS and CDR2 YFSETQ. The CDR3 extends over 15 amino acids. The CDR3 nucleotides read TGCGCCAGCAGCTTGGGTTTCCCTAATAATTCACCCCTCCACTTT. Amino acid sequence: CASSLGFPNNSPLHF.

This rearrangement joins TRBV27 to TRBJ2-1; D is unclear. Germline CDR1 MNHEY, CDR2 SMNVEV (reference sequence). Deletions cut 8 bases from V and 3 bases from J, with 17 bases between. The CDR3 contains 15 residues. CDR3 region: CASSLGPGHYNEQFF. The CDR3 region has the DNA TGTGCCAGCTCCCTGGGCCCAGGTCACTACAATGAGCAGTTCTTC.

The chain couples TRBV7-8 to TRBJ2-5, with TRBD1 identical over 11 bases. Losses at the gene ends were 5 bases for V and 5 bases for J; bases not matched to a gene: 10. Germline lookup yields CDR1 SGHVS and CDR2 FQNEAQ. The CDR3 contains 16 residues. The CDR3 is CASSPQDRGRWETQYF. CDR3 in DNA: TGTGCCAGCAGCCCACAGGACAGGGGGCGCTGGGAGACCCAGTACTTC.

This clone was seen once. The chain combines TRBV11-3 with TRBJ2-1; 10 bases match TRBD2. Trimming cost V 3 bases and J 9 bases; bases outside gene matches: 5. The CDR3 is 14 amino acids. The germline gives CDR1 SGHNT, CDR2 YENEEA. The CDR3 nucleotides read TGTGCCAGCAGCTTCTCAGCGGGGGGGCCTGAGCAGTTCTTC. Its translation: CASSFSAGGPEQFF. Combining the CDR3 with reference TRBV11-3 and TRBJ2-1 gives the whole variable domain EAGVVQSPRYKIIEKKQPVAFWCNPISGHNTLYWYLQNLGQGPELLIRYENEEAVDDSQLPKDRFSAERLKGVDSTLKIQPAELGDSAVYLCASSFSAGGPEQFFGPGTRLTVL.

This chain links TRBV3-1 (or the pseudogene TRBV3-2) with TRBJ1-1; 12 positions agree with TRBD1. The V and J ends lost 6 bases and 4 bases, in that order; junction bases with no gene match: 9. CDR1 is LGHDT, CDR2 YNNKEL, per germline (reference sequence). The CDR3 contains 16 residues. The CDR3 spells CASSTGTGGLPTEAFF. DNA of the CDR3: TGTGCCAGCAGTACCGGGACAGGGGGCCTACCCACTGAAGCTTTCTTT.

The J gene is TRBJ2-3, the V gene TRBV7-9, with 7 bases aligning to TRBD1. The CDR3 covers 13 residues. V was clipped by 4 bases and J by 5 bases; unmatched bases: 3. Germline CDR1 is SEHNR and CDR2 is FQNEAQ (reference sequence). DNA of the CDR3: TGTGCCAGCAGCTCGACAGGGAGAGATACGCAGTATTTT. Translating gives CASSSTGRDTQYF.

J is TRBJ1-2 and V is TRBV6-6; 8 bases align to TRBD1. CDR1 and CDR2 from the germline V gene are MNHNY and SVGAGI (reference sequence). V lost 2 bases to trimming and J lost 6 bases; unmatched junction nucleotides: 8. The CDR3 consists of 15 residues. The CDR3 sequence: CASSYQGAVMDGYTF. The CDR3 DNA is TGTGCCAGCAGTTACCAGGGGGCGGTTATGGATGGCTACACCTTC.

This clone was seen a handful of times. The J gene is TRBJ1-5, the V gene TRBV15; 9 bases match TRBD1. Germline V lookup: CDR1 LNHNV, CDR2 YYDKDF (reference sequence). This CDR3 contains 17 residues. Trimming cost V 0 bases and J 3 bases; bases outside gene matches: 6. This CDR3 is CATSRDPGTGHNQPQHF. The CDR3, as DNA: TGTGCCACCAGCAGAGATCCGGGGACAGGGCACAATCAGCCCCAGCATTTT. Full variable domain (rest looked up from reference TRBV15 and TRBJ1-5): DAMVIQNPRYQVTQFGKPVTLSCSQTLNHNVMYWYQQKSSQAPKLLFHYYDKDFNNEADTPDNFQSRRPNTSFCFLDIRSPGLGDTAMYLCATSRDPGTGHNQPQHFGDGTRLSIL.

This sequence joins TRBV4-1 and TRBJ2-7; TRBD2 matches 9 bases. With V trimmed by 1 base and J by 4 bases, 2 bases remained unmatched. Germline values: CDR1 MGHRA, CDR2 YSYEKL. The CDR3 extends over 14 amino acids. CDR3 region: CASSQVAGEYEQYF. In nucleotides, the CDR3 is TGCGCCAGCAGCCAAGTAGCGGGAGAGTACGAGCAGTACTTC.

The rearrangement links TRBV6-5 to TRBJ1-4; TRBD1 matches 8 bases. Trimming removed 2 bases from V and 10 bases from J; junction bases left unmatched: 3. CDR3 length equals 13 residues. In germline, CDR1 is MNHEY, CDR2 SVGAGI. The CDR3, as DNA: TGTGCCAGCAGTTACGGGACAGGTGGAAAACTGTTTTTT. This encodes CASSYGTGGKLFF.

CDR3 sequence reads: CASSLAGGSEQFF. Here the CDR3 DNA reads TGTGCCAGCAGTTTGGCGGGAGGTAGTGAGCAGTTCTTC. This sequence joins TRBV28 and TRBJ2-1; 8 nucleotides agree with TRBD2. The J segment lost 9 bases and the V segment lost 3 bases, leaving 4 bases of the junction unmatched. The CDR3 sequence is 13 residues long. CDR1 and CDR2 from the germline V gene are MDHEN and SYDVKM.

The chain uses TRBV6-5 and TRBJ2-1; the match to TRBD2 covers 7 bases. The germline V gene encodes CDR1 MNHEY and CDR2 SVGAGI. The CDR3 is made up of 16 amino acids. After removal of 0 bases from V and 5 bases from J, the junction contained 7 bases not matched to a gene. CDR3 sequence: CASSYSWASGDNEQFF. Written as DNA, the CDR3 is TGTGCCAGCAGTTACTCCTGGGCTAGCGGTGACAATGAGCAGTTCTTC.

Points on this clone: Other DNA sequences in the same sample also yield this CDR3. The chain joins TRBV2 to TRBJ1-1; a weak D match, TRBD1 (6 bases). This CDR3 comprises 14 residues. V lost 6 bases and J lost 1, with 12 bases in between. CDR1 and CDR2 from the germline V gene are SNHLY and FYNNEI. In DNA form, the CDR3 reads TGTGCCAGCAGCGAACTACAGGGGAACACTGAAGCTTTCTTT. It specifies CASSELQGNTEAFF.

The chain recombines TRBV27 with TRBJ1-1; tentatively, D is TRBD1 (6 bases). Trimming stripped 4 bases from V and 2 bases from J, with 11 bases between. Germline assignment: CDR1 MNHEY and CDR2 SMNVEV (reference sequence). The CDR3 consists of 14 residues. CDR3 amino acids: CASSWNRANTEAFF. The CDR3, as DNA: TGTGCCAGCAGTTGGAACAGGGCAAACACTGAAGCTTTCTTT.

The chain is built from TRBV4-2 and TRBJ2-5; 10 bases are a match to TRBD2. Germline V gives CDR1 LGHNA, CDR2 YNFKEQ. The CDR3 extends over 16 amino acids. The V gene end was trimmed by 3 bases and the J gene end by 0 bases; junction bases not matched to a gene: 4. The CDR3 DNA sequence: TGTGCCAGCAGCCACCGGACTAGCGGCTACCAAGAGACCCAGTACTTC. It is translated as CASSHRTSGYQETQYF.

The sample holds a few counts of this clone. The V gene is TRBV6-2 or TRBV6-3, the J gene TRBJ2-1, with 9 bases lining up with TRBD1. The CDR3 runs to 18 residues. Per germline, CDR1 MNHEY and CDR2 SVGEGT. Trimming at V came to 0 bases and at J to 9 bases, leaving 15 bases not matched to a gene. CDR3: CASSYSIVLTGGGGEQFF. CDR3 coding DNA: TGTGCCAGCAGTTACTCGATAGTTCTTACAGGGGGCGGGGGTGAGCAGTTCTTC.

V gene TRBV7-2 combines with J gene TRBJ2-2; 12 bases are a match to TRBD2. The CDR3 is 15 residues long. The V segment lost 10 bases and the J segment 5 bases; nucleotides outside the gene matches: 8. CDR1 and CDR2 from the germline V gene are SGHTA and FQGNSA. DNA of the CDR3: TGTGCCATCAAGCTAGCGGGGGGGCTGACCGGGGAGCTGTTTTTT. Translated, it gives CAIKLAGGLTGELFF. Combining the CDR3 with reference TRBV7-2 and TRBJ2-2 gives the whole variable domain GAGVSQSPSNKVTEKGKDVELRCDPISGHTALYWYRQSLGQGLEFLIYFQGNSAPDKSGLPSDRFSAERTGGSVSTLTIQRTQQEDSAVYLCAIKLAGGLTGELFFGEGSRLTVL.

The chain is built from TRBV11-3 and TRBJ1-5; D is possibly TRBD1 (6 bases). Germline assignment: CDR1 SGHNT and CDR2 YENEEA. This CDR3 region has 13 residues. Deletions cut 5 bases from V and 4 bases from J, with 9 bases between. In DNA, the CDR3 is TGTGCCAGCAGCCAAACAGGGAATCAGCCCCAGCATTTT. It codes for CASSQTGNQPQHF.

The chain couples TRBV7-9 to TRBJ1-2; D gene ambiguous. Trimming pared 3 bases from V and 8 bases from J, leaving 13 bases between. CDR3 length equals 13 residues. Germline assignment: CDR1 SEHNR and CDR2 FQNEAQ (reference sequence). The CDR3 nucleotides read TGTGCCAGCAGCTTGGGTCCGGGAGAAGGCTACACCTTC. It translates to CASSLGPGEGYTF.

This chain links TRBV20-1 with TRBJ2-1; 9 bases are shared with TRBD2. The CDR3 runs 16 residues. Germline CDR1 is DFQATT and CDR2 is SNEGSKA (reference sequence). J was trimmed by 6 bases and V by 3 bases; bases with no gene match: 12. CDR3 coding DNA: TGCAGTGCTAGTTCCATGGGCGGGAGGGCTGTCAATGAGCAGTTCTTC. The encoded protein is CSASSMGGRAVNEQFF.

The rearrangement joins TRBV29-1 to TRBJ1-5, with unresolved D. There are 14 residues in the CDR3. The germline V and J ends were trimmed by 4 bases and 0 bases, with 10 bases remaining between them. Germline CDR1 is SQVTM and CDR2 is ANQGSEA. CDR3 region: CSVVGSDSNQPQHF. The CDR3 nucleotides read TGCAGCGTTGTTGGCAGCGATAGCAATCAGCCCCAGCATTTT.